The clone carrying this T cell receptor (beta chain) has just one count. The antigen is undetermined. A sample-barcoded 5' primer and a J-beta primer mix were used in a second PCR of roughly 7 to 11 cycles. Tagging of each cDNA molecule was performed by a template-switch adaptor with 12 random nucleotides. TCRdb used MiXCR to reprocess the 5' RACE reads, holding one entry per CDR3 protein. This table has 1.8 million or so distinct CDR3 sequences, 39% appearing once. The record originates from a study of blood T cells in healthy people across ages. General study findings and limits: There were more naive CD4+ cells and higher diversity in long-lived donors than in aged donors. It was found that TCR beta diversity correlated strongly with the percentage of naive T cells.

V lost 3 bases to trimming and J lost 2 bases; unmatched junction nucleotides: 6. Germline lookup yields CDR1 DFQATT and CDR2 SNEGSKA (reference sequence). This CDR3 has 15 amino acids. The sequenced sample was blood. The V call is TRBV20-1, the J call TRBJ2-5, with 10 nucleotides matching TRBD2. The TCR was taken from a human donor in good health. The CDR3 DNA follows: TGCAGTGCTAGTGGGCTAGCGGGAGTACAAGAGACCCAGTACTTC. Protein sequence: CSASGLAGVQETQYF.